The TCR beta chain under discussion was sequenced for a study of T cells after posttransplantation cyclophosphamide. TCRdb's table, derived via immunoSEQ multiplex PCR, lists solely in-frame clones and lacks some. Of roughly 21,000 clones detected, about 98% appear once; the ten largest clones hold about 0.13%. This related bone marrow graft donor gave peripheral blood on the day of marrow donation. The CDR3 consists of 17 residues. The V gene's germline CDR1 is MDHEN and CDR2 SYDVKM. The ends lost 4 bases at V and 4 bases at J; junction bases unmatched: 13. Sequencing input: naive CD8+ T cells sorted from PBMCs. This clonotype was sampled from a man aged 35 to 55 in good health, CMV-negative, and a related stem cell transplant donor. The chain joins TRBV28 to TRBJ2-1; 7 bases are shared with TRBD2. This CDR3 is CASSSTDELAPYNEQFF. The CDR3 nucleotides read TGTGCCAGCAGTTCCACCGACGAACTAGCGCCGTACAATGAGCAGTTCTTC.